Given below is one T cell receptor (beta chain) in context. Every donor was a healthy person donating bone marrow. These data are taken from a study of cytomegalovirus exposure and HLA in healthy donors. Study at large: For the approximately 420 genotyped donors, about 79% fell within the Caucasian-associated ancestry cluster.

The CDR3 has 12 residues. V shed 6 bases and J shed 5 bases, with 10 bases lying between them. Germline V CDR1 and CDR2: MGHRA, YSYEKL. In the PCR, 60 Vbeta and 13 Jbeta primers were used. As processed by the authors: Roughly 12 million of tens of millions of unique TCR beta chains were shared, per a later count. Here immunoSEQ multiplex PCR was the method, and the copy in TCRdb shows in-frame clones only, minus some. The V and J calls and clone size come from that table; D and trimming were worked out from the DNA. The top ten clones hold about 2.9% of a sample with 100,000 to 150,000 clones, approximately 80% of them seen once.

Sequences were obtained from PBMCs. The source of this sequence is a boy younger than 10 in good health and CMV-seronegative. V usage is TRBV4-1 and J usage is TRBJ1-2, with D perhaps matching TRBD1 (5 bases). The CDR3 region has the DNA TGCGCCAGCAGGGGGCGCTGGTATGGCTACACCTTC. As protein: CASRGRWYGYTF.